At least ten counts were recorded for the clone carrying this TCR beta chain. As yet, its antigen is unknown. This specimen comes from a study of Graves' ophthalmopathy and Graves' hyperthyroidism. General study findings and limits: Blood contained most expanded thyroid clonotypes exceeding 0.001 frequency. Forecasting of ophthalmopathy progression by the model achieved around 71% sensitivity and around 77% specificity.

CDR1 is MNHNS and CDR2 is SASEGT in the germline V gene. This CDR3 comprises 11 residues. The germline V and J ends were trimmed by 6 bases and 8 bases, with 10 bases remaining between them. Amplification of the TCR beta CDR3 regions used RNA transcripts (as template). After a first-round RT-PCR with HTBI primers, a second-round multiplex PCR was run. TCRdb itself ran the multiplex PCR reads through MiXCR, one entry per CDR3 protein. The table shows around 520,000 distinct CDR3 sequences, with less than 40% occurring only once. V is TRBV6-1 and J is TRBJ1-1; no clear D gene. The receptor's source is an adult man with Graves' hyperthyroidism. The sample taken for sequencing was peripheral blood or thyroid tissue (not recorded which). The CDR3, as DNA: TGTGCCAGCAGACTCAGAGACGAAGCTTTCTTT. Translating it yields CASRLRDEAFF.